This TCR beta chain derives from a study of T cell responses to AZD1222 COVID-19 vaccine. Study as a whole: Second-dose intervals of approximately 4 or approximately 12 weeks were pooled. Regarding the study as a whole: Spike-wide coverage was observed for vaccine-associated CD4 TCRs, with dominant responses at 160-218 and 743-854. The number of AZD1222 recipients seropositive at baseline was only five or six. The peak T cell response came first, and repertoires were sampled only after it.

Trimming stripped 4 bases from V and 6 bases from J, with 13 bases between. Germline lookup yields CDR1 MGHDK and CDR2 SYGVNS. CDR3 length: 15 amino acids. Measured with immunoSEQ multiplex PCR; TCRdb has only the in-frame clones, and not every one. The sample gives roughly 260,000 clones, approximately 95% of which show up once; approximately 0.52% is in the top ten. To note about this clone: Its antigen is not identified.

The chain links TRBV25-1 to TRBJ1-6; unclear D gene. The receptor was isolated from an adult in good health. The specimen was peripheral blood, collected on day 0 of AZD1222 vaccination. CDR3 nucleotide sequence: TGTGCCAGCAGTGGGATAGGCAGCGTTAATTCACCCCTCCACTTT. It yields the protein CASSGIGSVNSPLHF.